The T cell receptor beta chain under discussion was sequenced for a study of blood T cell repertoires in COVID-19. About the research overall: The study drew acute and convalescent COVID-19 samples from the United States, Italy and Spain. Sample material is recorded as cDNA or gDNA derived from T cells, B-cell-depleted T cells, or PBMCs.

Clones were sequenced by immunoSEQ multiplex PCR, and TCRdb holds only the in-frame ones, with some missing. The sample includes just under 65,000 clones, around four fifths of them seen just once. Sequences were obtained from peripheral blood. The TCR originated in a human donor in a cohort sampled during active COVID-19.

As DNA, the CDR3 is TGTGCCAGCAGCCAAGGGGCAAACACCATATATTTT. Its translation is CASSQGANTIYF. The chain combines TRBV14 with TRBJ1-3; no clear D. This CDR3 has 12 residues. Germline V gene data show CDR1 as SGHDN and CDR2 as FVKESK. The V and J ends lost 1 base and 6 bases respectively, with 4 bases between them.